This entry features one T cell receptor beta chain sequence. The antigen is unknown. This sample was taken from a study of T cells in localized non-small cell lung cancer. The CDR3 consists of 12 residues. V dropped 3 bases and J dropped 9 bases, with 11 bases sitting between them. The germline V gene has CDR1 SGHAT and CDR2 FQDESV (reference sequence). Only in-frame clones appear in the TCRdb table, and some are missing; sequencing was by immunoSEQ multiplex PCR. The sample has about 13,000 clones, roughly 86% seen once; the top ten hold roughly 58%. General study results and limits: The tumor had only one region sequenced, so heterogeneity remains possible.

This rearrangement joins TRBV11-1 to TRBJ1-1, with a weak D call TRBD1 (5 bases). This clonotype originated in a male donor at least 60 years old with stage III lung adenocarcinoma. This specimen consisted of peripheral blood, obtained before any cancer treatment. CDR3 nucleotides: TGTGCCAGCAGCTTGCGAGGGGCACAAGCTTTCTTT. Translated, it gives CASSLRGAQAFF.